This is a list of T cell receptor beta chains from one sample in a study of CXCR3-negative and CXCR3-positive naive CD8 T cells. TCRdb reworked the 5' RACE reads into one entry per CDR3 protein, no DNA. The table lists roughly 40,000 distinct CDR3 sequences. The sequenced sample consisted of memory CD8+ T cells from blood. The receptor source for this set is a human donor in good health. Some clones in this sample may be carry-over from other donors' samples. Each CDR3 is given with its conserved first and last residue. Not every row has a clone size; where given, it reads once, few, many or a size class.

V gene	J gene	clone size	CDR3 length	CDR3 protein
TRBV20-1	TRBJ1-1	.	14	CSASSAGVNTEAFF
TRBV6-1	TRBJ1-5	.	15	CASSEARYSNQPQHF
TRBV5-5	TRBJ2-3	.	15	CASSAPPSVADTQYF
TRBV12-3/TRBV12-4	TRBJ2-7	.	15	CASRWGQASSYEQYF
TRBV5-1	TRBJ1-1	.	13	CASSSGLNTEAFF
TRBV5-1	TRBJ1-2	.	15	CASSLGDSSGHGYTF
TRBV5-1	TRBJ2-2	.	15	CASSLAGTRAGELFF
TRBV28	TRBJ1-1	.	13	CASSLTENTEAFF
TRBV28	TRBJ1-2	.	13	CASSLMGAGGYTF
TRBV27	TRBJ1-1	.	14	CASSPTNMNTEAFF
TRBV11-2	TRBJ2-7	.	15	CATQPMGGTGYEQYF
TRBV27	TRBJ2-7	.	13	CASSLSGVHEQYF
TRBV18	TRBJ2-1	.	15	CASSPQGASYNEQFF
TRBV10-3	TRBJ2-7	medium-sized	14	CAISEPDRAGEQYF
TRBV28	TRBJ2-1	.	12	CATSPGYNEQFF
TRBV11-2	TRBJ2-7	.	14	CASSFILRDYEQYF
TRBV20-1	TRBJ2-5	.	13	CSANSGNLETQYF
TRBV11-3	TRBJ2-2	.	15	CASSSTSGNTGELFF
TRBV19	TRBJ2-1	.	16	CASSTGGSQSYNEQFF
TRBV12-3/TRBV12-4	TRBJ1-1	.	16	CASSLEGLGELTEAFF
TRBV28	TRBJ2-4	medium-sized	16	CASSLSRGGVRDIQYF
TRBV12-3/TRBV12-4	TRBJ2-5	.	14	CASSPGQPQETQYF
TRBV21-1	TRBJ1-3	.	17	CASSGFSGSLSGNTIYF
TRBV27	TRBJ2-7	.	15	CASMGGLSKPYEQYF
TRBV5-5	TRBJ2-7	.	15	CASSPSTGAVHEQYF
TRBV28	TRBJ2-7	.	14	CASSLAAGAYEQYF
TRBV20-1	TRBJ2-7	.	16	CSASPFDRGENYEQYF
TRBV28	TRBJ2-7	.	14	CASSLYGETYEQYF
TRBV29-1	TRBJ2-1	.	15	CSVTAGTSAYNEQFF
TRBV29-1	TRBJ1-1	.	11	CSVGQGVEAFF
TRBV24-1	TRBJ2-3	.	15	CATSGGEWGTDTQYF
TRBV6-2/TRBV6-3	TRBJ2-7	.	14	CASLSRTDLYEQYF
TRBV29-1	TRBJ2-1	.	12	CSVIPSYNEQFF
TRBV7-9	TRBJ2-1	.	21	CASSPPDGTSGGGMSYNEQFF
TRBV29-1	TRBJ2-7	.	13	CSVERGGPAEQYF
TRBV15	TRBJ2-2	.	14	CATAGGLNTGELFF
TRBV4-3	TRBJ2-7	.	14	CASSQDILAGEQYF
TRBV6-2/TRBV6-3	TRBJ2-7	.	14	CASSYSSDSYEQYF
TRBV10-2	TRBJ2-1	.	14	CASRIAGGGDEQFF
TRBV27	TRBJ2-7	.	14	CASSIDQGTDEQYF
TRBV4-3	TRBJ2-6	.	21	CASSQGARGHVGGGAANVLTF
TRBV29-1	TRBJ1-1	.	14	CSVDRYGDNTEAFF
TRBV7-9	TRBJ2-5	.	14	CASSTRTGKETQYF
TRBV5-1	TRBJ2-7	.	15	CASSLVPGGTYEQYF
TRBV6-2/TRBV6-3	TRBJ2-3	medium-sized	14	CASSYRGTTDTQYF
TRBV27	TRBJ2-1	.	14	CASSWGTGPNEQFF
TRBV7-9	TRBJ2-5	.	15	CASSYIWGEQETQYF
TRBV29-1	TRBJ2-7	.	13	CSVTTDNSYEQYF
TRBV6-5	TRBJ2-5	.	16	CASSPGGPWGQETQYF
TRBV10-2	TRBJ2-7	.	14	CASSGLAVSYEQYF
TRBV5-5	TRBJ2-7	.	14	CASSLVRTTLEVIF
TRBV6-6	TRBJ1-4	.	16	CASSYPIGTLGEKLFF
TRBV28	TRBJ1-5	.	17	CASSSGQGGYSNQPQHF
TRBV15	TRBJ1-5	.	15	CATSRDEIGGQPQHF
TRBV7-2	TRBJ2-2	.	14	CASSAFGGTGELFF
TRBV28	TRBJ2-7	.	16	CASSPQTSGATYEQYF
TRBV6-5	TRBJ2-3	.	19	CASSYERPPGQGPHDTQYF